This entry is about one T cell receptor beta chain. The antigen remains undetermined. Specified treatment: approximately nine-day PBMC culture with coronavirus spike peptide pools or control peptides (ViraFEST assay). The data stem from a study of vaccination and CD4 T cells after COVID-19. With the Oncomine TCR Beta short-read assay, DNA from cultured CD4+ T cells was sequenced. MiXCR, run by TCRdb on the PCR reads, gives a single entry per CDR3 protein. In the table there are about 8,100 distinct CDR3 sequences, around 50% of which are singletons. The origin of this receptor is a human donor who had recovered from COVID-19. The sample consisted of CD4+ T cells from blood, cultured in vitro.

The CDR3 spells CASSMKRGTEAFF. The CDR3 region has the DNA TGTGCCAGTAGTATGAAGAGGGGAACTGAAGCTTTCTTT. The chain links TRBV19 to TRBJ1-1; D perhaps matches TRBD1 (5 bases). Trimming left V 3 bases short and J 5 bases short, with 10 bases between. The V gene's germline CDR1 is LNHDA and CDR2 SQIVND (reference sequence). The length of the CDR3 is 13 residues.